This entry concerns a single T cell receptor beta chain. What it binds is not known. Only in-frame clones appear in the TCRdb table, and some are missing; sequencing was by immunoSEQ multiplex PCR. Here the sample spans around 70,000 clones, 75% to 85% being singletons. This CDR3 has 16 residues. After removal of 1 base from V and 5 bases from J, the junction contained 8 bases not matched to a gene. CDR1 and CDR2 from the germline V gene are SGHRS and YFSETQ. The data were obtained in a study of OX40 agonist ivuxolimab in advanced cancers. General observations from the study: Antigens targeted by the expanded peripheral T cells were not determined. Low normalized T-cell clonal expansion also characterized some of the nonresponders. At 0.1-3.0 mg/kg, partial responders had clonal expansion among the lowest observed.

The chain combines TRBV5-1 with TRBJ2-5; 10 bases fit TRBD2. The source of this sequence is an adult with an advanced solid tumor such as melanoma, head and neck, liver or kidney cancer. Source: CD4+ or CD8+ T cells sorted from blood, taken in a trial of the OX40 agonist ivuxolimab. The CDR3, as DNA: TGCGCCAGCAGCTTGTTAGTAAGCGGGGGGGCTGAGACCCAGTACTTC. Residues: CASSLLVSGGAETQYF. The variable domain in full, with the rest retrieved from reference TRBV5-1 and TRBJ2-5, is KAGVTQTPRYLIKTRGQQVTLSCSPISGHRSVSWYQQTPGQGLQFLFEYFSETQRNKGNFPGRFSGRQFSNSRSEMNVSTLELGDSALYLCASSLLVSGGAETQYFGPGTRLLVL.